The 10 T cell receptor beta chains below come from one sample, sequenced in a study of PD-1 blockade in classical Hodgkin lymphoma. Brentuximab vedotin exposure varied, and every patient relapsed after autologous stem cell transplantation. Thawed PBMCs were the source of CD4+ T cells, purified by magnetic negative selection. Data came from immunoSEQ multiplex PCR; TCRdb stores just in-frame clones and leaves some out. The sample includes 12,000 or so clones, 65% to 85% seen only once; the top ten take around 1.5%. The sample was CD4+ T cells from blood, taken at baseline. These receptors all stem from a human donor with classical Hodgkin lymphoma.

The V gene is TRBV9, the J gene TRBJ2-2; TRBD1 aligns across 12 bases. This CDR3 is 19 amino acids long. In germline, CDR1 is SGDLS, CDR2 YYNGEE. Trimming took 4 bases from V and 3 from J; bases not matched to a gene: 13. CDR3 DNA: TGTGCCAGCAGCCCACGGGACAGGGGGCGCGGGGGACACACCGGGGAGCTGTTTTTT. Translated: CASSPRDRGRGGHTGELFF.

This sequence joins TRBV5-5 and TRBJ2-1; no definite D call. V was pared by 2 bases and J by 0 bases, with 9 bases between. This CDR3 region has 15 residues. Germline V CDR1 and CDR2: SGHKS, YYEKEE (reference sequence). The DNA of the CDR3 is TGTGCCAGCAGCTTAGGAAGGAGCTCCTACAATGAGCAGTTCTTC. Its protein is CASSLGRSSYNEQFF.

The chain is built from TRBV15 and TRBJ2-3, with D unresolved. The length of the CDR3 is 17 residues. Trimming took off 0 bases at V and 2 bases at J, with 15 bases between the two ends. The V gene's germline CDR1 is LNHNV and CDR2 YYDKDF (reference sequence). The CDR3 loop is CATSREPSLVSTDTQYF. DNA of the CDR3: TGTGCCACCAGCAGAGAACCATCCTTGGTGTCCACAGATACGCAGTATTTT.

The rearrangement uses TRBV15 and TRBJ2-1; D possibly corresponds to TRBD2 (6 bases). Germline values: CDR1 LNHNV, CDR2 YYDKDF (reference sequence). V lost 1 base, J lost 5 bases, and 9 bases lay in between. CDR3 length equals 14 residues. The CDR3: CATSRATSNNEQFF. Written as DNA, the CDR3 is TGTGCCACCAGCAGAGCGACTAGTAACAATGAGCAGTTCTTC. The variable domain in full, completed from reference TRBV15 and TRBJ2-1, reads DAMVIQNPRYQVTQFGKPVTLSCSQTLNHNVMYWYQQKSSQAPKLLFHYYDKDFNNEADTPDNFQSRRPNTSFCFLDIRSPGLGDTAMYLCATSRATSNNEQFFGPGTRLTVL.

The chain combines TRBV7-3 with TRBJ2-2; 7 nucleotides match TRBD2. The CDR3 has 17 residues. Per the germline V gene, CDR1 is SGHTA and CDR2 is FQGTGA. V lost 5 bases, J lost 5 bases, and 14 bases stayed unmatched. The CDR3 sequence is CASSPAPGRGGTGELFF. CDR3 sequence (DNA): TGTGCCAGCAGCCCCGCACCGGGGAGGGGCGGTACCGGGGAGCTGTTTTTT.

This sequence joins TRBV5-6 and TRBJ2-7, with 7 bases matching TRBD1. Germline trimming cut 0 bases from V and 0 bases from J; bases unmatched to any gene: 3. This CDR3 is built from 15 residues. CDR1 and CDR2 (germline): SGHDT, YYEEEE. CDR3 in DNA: TGTGCCAGCAGCTTGGGTTGGACAGGCTCCTACGAGCAGTACTTC. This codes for CASSLGWTGSYEQYF.

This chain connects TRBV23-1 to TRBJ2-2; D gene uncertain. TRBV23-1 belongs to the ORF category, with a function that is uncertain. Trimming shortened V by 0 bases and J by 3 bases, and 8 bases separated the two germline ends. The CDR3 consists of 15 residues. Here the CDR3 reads CASSQSRLHTGELFF. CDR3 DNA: TGCGCCAGCAGTCAATCCCGACTTCACACCGGGGAGCTGTTTTTT.

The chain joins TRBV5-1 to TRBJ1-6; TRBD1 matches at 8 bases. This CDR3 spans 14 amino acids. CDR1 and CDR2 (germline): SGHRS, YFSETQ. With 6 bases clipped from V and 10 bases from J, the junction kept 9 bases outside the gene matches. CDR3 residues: CASTVDRGISPLHF. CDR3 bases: TGCGCCAGCACCGTTGACAGGGGAATCTCACCCCTCCACTTT.

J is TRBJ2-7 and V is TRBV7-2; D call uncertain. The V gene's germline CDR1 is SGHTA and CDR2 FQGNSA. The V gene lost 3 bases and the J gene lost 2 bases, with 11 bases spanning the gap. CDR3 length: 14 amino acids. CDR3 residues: CASSFVMGAYEQYF. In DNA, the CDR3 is TGTGCCAGCAGCTTCGTAATGGGCGCCTACGAGCAGTACTTC.

CDR3 DNA: TGTGCCAGTAGTATCGGGCGGGGGGGCGGCGGCACAGATACGCAGTATTTT. Encoded protein: CASSIGRGGGGTDTQYF. The V and J genes are TRBV19 and TRBJ2-3; 9 bases agree with TRBD2. Germline V CDR1 and CDR2: LNHDA, SQIVND (reference sequence). The CDR3 extends over 17 amino acids. Germline trimming cut 3 bases from V and 1 base from J; bases unmatched to any gene: 8. Together with reference TRBV19 and TRBJ2-3, the CDR3 gives the full variable domain: DGGITQSPKYLFRKEGQNVTLSCEQNLNHDAMYWYRQDPGQGLRLIYYSQIVNDFQKGDIAEGYSVSREKKESFPLTVTSAQKNPTAFYLCASSIGRGGGGTDTQYFGPGTRLTVL.